The source of this T cell receptor beta chain is a study of vaccination and CD4 T cells after COVID-19. Cultured CD4+ T-cell DNA underwent Oncomine TCR Beta short-read sequencing. In TCRdb, the PCR reads were re-called with MiXCR into one record per CDR3 protein. The data show around 23,000 distinct CDR3 sequences, over 25% seen once. CDR3 size: 16 residues. Germline V gene sequence: CDR1 KGHDR, CDR2 SFDVKD. V shed 4 bases, J shed 3 bases, and the junction held 7 bases outside the gene matches. This clonotype has a handful of counts. Antigen specificity is unknown. Stated time point: late sampling 161 to 241 days after vaccination in a few convalescent patients. Noted treatment: roughly ten-day PBMC culture with coronavirus spike peptide pools or control peptides (ViraFEST assay).

Source: CD4+ T cells from blood, cultured in vitro, taken about 7 months after SARS-CoV-2 vaccination. The clonotype was recovered from a human donor who had recovered from COVID-19. This chain joins TRBV24-1 and TRBJ1-5; 8 bases fit TRBD1. The DNA of the CDR3 is TGTGCCACCAGTGACTCGACAGGGGCCTTCAATCAGCCCCAGCATTTT. Protein: CATSDSTGAFNQPQHF.